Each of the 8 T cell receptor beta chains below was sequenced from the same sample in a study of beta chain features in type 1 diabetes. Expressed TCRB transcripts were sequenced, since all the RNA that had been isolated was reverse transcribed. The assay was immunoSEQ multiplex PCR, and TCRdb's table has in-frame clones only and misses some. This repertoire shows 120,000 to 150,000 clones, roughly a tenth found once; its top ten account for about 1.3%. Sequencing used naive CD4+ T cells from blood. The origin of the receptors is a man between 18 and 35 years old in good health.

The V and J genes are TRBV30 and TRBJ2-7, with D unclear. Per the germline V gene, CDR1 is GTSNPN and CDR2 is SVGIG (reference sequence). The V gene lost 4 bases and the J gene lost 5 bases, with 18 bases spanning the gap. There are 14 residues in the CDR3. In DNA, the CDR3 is TGTGCCTGGAAATTAAATTGGGTGGGCCACGAGCAGTACTTC. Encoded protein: CAWKLNWVGHEQYF.

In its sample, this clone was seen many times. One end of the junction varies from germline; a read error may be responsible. For the CDR3, the DNA is TGCGCCAGCAGCTTGGCCGGAGAGGCCCAGTACTTC. Amino acids: CASSLAGEAQYF. The chain recombines TRBV5-1 with TRBJ2-5; D is uncertain. From germline, CDR1 is SGHRS and CDR2 YFSETQ. This CDR3 has 12 amino acids.

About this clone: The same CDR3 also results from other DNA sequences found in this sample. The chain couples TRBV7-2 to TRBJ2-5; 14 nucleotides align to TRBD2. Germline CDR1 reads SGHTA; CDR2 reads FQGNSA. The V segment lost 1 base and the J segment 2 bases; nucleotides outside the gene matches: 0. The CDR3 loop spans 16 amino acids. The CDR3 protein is CASSLGLAGGQETQYF. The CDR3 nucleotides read TGTGCCAGCAGCTTAGGACTAGCGGGGGGGCAAGAGACCCAGTACTTC.

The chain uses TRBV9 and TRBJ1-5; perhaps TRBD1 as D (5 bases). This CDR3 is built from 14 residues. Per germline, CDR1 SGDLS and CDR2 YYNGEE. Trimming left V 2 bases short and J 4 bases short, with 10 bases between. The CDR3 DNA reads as TGTGCCAGCAGCGTTTCGGGGGAGAATCAGCCCCAGCATTTT. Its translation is CASSVSGENQPQHF.

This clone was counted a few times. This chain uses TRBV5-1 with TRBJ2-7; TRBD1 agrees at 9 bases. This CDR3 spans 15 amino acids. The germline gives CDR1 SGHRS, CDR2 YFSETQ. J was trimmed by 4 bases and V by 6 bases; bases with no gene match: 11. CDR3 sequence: CASTWTRDRAYEQYF. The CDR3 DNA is TGCGCCAGCACTTGGACCCGGGACAGGGCTTACGAGCAGTACTTC.

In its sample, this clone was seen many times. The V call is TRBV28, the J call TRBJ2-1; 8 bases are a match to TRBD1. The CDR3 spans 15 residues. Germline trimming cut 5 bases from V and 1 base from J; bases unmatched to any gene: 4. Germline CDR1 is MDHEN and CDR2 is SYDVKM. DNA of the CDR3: TGTGCCAGCAGTCTCCGGACAGGGTCCTACAATGAGCAGTTCTTC. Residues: CASSLRTGSYNEQFF.

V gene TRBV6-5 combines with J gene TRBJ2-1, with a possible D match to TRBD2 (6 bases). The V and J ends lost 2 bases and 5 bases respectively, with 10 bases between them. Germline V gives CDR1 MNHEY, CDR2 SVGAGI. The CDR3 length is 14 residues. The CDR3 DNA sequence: TGTGCCAGCAGTTACGGGGGGTCAAACAATGAGCAGTTCTTC. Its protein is CASSYGGSNNEQFF.

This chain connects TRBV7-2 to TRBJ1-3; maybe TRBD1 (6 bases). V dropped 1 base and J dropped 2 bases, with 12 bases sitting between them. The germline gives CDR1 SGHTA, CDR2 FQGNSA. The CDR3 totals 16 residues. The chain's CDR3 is CASSLEVAGAGNTIYF. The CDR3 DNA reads TGTGCCAGCAGCTTAGAAGTAGCAGGGGCTGGAAACACCATATATTTT. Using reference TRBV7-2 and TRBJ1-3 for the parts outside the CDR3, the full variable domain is GAGVSQSPSNKVTEKGKDVELRCDPISGHTALYWYRQSLGQGLEFLIYFQGNSAPDKSGLPSDRFSAERTGGSVSTLTIQRTQQEDSAVYLCASSLEVAGAGNTIYFGEGSWLTVV.